The T cell receptor beta chain under discussion was sequenced for a study of T cells in Graves' hyperthyroidism and ophthalmopathy. Amplified TCR beta CDR3 regions derived from RNA transcripts. The TCR CDR3 was amplified in a first-round RT-PCR using the HTBI primer set. Using its own MiXCR run on the multiplex PCR reads, TCRdb lists one record per CDR3 protein. Here the sample spans hundreds of thousands of distinct CDR3 sequences, approximately 14% being singletons. V lost 3 bases and J lost 7; bases outside the gene matches: 7. The CDR3 is 16 residues long. Germline V gives CDR1 MDHEN, CDR2 SYDVKM. This clonotype came up many times. Its antigen remains unidentified. Hyperthyroidism of Graves' type that showed no ophthalmopathy progression within 18 months was stable. Exclusion of patients followed from uncontrolled infection, other autoimmune disease, pregnancy or lactation. For the diagnoses, clinical symptoms, serum thyroxine and TRAb, thyroid ultrasound and orbital computed tomography were used.

Study results and limitations: Before onset, ophthalmopathy was predicted by the model a median around 6 months earlier.

Sample: blood. The receptor's source is a woman between 40 and 50 years old with Graves' hyperthyroidism. This chain uses TRBV28 with TRBJ2-1, with TRBD1 matching over 12 bases. Written as DNA, the CDR3 is TGTGCCAGCAGTTTGTCGGGACAGGGGGCTGGGAATGAGCAGTTCTTC. This gives the protein CASSLSGQGAGNEQFF.